This TCR beta chain was recovered during a study of response to subunit inactivated influenza vaccine listed by TCRdb under 2018. For the wider study: To follow how T cells responded to a trivalent subunit inactivated influenza vaccine, the researchers relied on deep quantitative profiling of the T cell receptor repertoire.

Including the terminal cysteine and phenylalanine, the CDR3 comprises 13 residues. Left in the record is the CDR3 DNA by itself, 39 bases read in frame from the first base. The germline V gene sets CDR1 to SGDLS and CDR2 to YYNGEE. Compared with germline, V lacks 7 bases and J lacks 6 bases; bases without a gene match: 7. Here is what the overall study found, with its caveats: It was suggested by the authors that each seasonal influenza vaccination may recruit only a limited number of new T cells.

This specimen's time point label, interpreted: more than 35 days after influenza vaccine administration. This clonotype was seen at least ten times. What antigen it recognizes has not been identified. Nothing much larger sits one base from this clone, and base qualities are not available. The library was made by RT-PCR. Sequencer: Illumina HiSeq 2500. In TCRdb, the public reads were trimmed at Q25 with fastp and aligned with MiXCR, with productive beta chains retained. CDR3 protein duplicates are merged, each entry listing the most common genes and DNA. Recorded for this sample are over 150,000 distinct CDR3 sequences; about a tenth of them occurred a single time. The biggest ten clones account for about an eighth of the sample.

The TCR was taken from a man aged 50 or older who received an inactivated influenza vaccine. Donor details come from another sample of the same person, matched by shared clones. The material was non-naive T cells sorted from PBMCs, obtained roughly 46 days after vaccination. What this sample's cell subset or site label stands for: memory T cell fraction. Recombination connected TRBV9 to TRBJ2-3; TRBD2 fits 8 bases in the junction. The nucleotide sequence is given as TGTGCCAGCGGCGGGGGGCCAGGGGATACGCAGTATTTT. Translated, this is CASGGGPGDTQYF. Reference TRBV9 and TRBJ2-3 proteins supply the regions before and after the CDR3; the full variable domain is: DSGVTQTPKHLITATGQRVTLRCSPRSGDLSVYWYQQSLDQGLQFLIQYYNGEERAKGNILERFSAQQFPDLHSELNLSSLELGDSALYFCASGGGPGDTQYFGPGTRLTVL.